The 12 T cell receptor beta chains below all came from one sample that was sequenced in a study of blood T cell repertoires in COVID-19. Measured with immunoSEQ multiplex PCR; TCRdb has only the in-frame clones, and not every one. This table has 250,000 to 300,000 clones, approximately 91% appearing once. Source material: peripheral blood. The receptors come from a middle-aged man with acute or convalescent COVID-19.

The chain carries TRBV15 and TRBJ2-3, with TRBD2 identical over 9 bases. The CDR3 contains 17 residues. Germline CDR1 reads LNHNV; CDR2 reads YYDKDF (reference sequence). Germline trimming cut 0 bases from V and 4 bases from J; bases unmatched to any gene: 8. For the CDR3, the DNA is TGTGCCACCAGCAGAGAAGCGGGCGGGGGGGCGTCAGATACGCAGTATTTT. Its protein is CATSREAGGGASDTQYF.

The gene calls are TRBV21-1 and TRBJ2-4; the table's D call, TRBD1, was not checked against the DNA. TRBV21-1 is a pseudogene. This CDR3 has 14 amino acids. The CDR3 DNA is TGTGCCAGCAGCATACATATAGCCAAAAACATTCAGTACTTC. Residues: CASSIHIAKNIQYF.

V is TRBV5-5 and J is TRBJ2-5; 8 bases map to TRBD2. This CDR3 region has 16 residues. V was pared by 2 bases and J by 1 base, with 7 bases of the junction left unmatched. Germline V lookup: CDR1 SGHKS, CDR2 YYEKEE (reference sequence). For the CDR3, the DNA is TGTGCCAGCAGCTTTCCGGGACTAGAGGTCCAAGAGACCCAGTACTTC. Protein: CASSFPGLEVQETQYF.

The chain employs TRBV2 and TRBJ1-1, with D perhaps TRBD1 (5 bases). Germline CDR1 reads SNHLY; CDR2 reads FYNNEI. The CDR3 is made up of 12 amino acids. Trimming took off 7 bases at V and 6 bases at J, with 12 bases between the two ends. The CDR3 sequence is CASTGDPAEAFF. CDR3 nucleotides: TGTGCCAGCACGGGGGACCCCGCTGAAGCTTTCTTT.

V is TRBV6-5 and J is TRBJ1-5; D might be TRBD1 (6 bases). V was pared by 5 bases and J by 5 bases, with 13 bases between. CDR1 is MNHEY and CDR2 is SVGAGI in the germline V gene. The CDR3 has 14 amino acids. The CDR3 DNA sequence: TGTGCCAGCAGTCCGGGGGGGGCCTATCAGCCCCAGCATTTT. Translated: CASSPGGAYQPQHF.

The chain recombines TRBV19 with TRBJ2-6; 7 bases line up with TRBD1. The CDR3 consists of 16 residues. J lost 4 bases, V lost 6 bases, and 9 bases had no gene match. The germline V gene encodes CDR1 LNHDA and CDR2 SQIVND (reference sequence). The CDR3 region is CASSGTVGRGANVLTF. DNA for the CDR3: TGTGCCAGTAGCGGGACAGTTGGTCGGGGGGCCAACGTCCTGACTTTC.

On this clone: Other nucleotide sequences in the sample specify the same CDR3. Here the CDR3 DNA reads TGCGCCAGCAGCCAAGACGCGGGAAAACTGTTTTTT. Its protein is CASSQDAGKLFF. The chain uses TRBV4-1 and TRBJ1-4; D unresolved. The germline V gene encodes CDR1 MGHRA and CDR2 YSYEKL. V lost 0 bases to trimming and J lost 10 bases, with 6 bases between them. This CDR3 contains 12 residues.

J is TRBJ1-1 and V is TRBV30; the D gene is possibly TRBD1 (5 bases). The germline gives CDR1 GTSNPN, CDR2 SVGIG (reference sequence). This CDR3 has 15 amino acids. Trimming removed 2 bases from V and 10 bases from J, with 23 bases in between. CDR3 amino acids: CAWSPAAARGTRAFF. The DNA of the CDR3 is TGTGCCTGGAGTCCTGCGGCAGCCCGAGGGACTAGAGCTTTCTTT.

The chain recombines TRBV11-3 with TRBJ1-1, with no clear D. There are 12 residues in the CDR3. Germline CDR1 SGHNT, CDR2 YENEEA. V was pared by 5 bases and J by 2 bases, with 6 bases between. The CDR3 reads CASSNRNTEAFF. The CDR3 region has the DNA TGTGCCAGCAGCAACAGAAACACTGAAGCTTTCTTT.

The chain recombines TRBV10-1 with TRBJ2-2; 8 bases match TRBD1. J lost 5 bases, V lost 6 bases, and 8 bases had no gene match. The CDR3 totals 15 residues. The germline V gene encodes CDR1 WNHNN and CDR2 SYGVQD (reference sequence). The CDR3 DNA reads TGCGCCAGCAGCGACGGACAGGGATGGACCGGGGAGCTGTTTTTT. It yields the protein CASSDGQGWTGELFF.

This clone showed up just a few times. The rearrangement joins TRBV4-1 to TRBJ2-7; the match to TRBD2 covers 14 bases. Trimming took 0 bases from V and 1 from J; bases not matched to a gene: 8. Germline CDR1 and CDR2: MGHRA and YSYEKL. CDR3 length: 19 residues. CDR3 protein: CASSQDTRTSGGISYEQYF. CDR3 in DNA: TGCGCCAGCAGCCAAGATACCCGGACTAGCGGGGGGATATCCTACGAGCAGTACTTC.

The DNA for the CDR3 is TGTGCCAGCAGCTTCCGGGGGACCCTCCACTTT. It translates to CASSFRGTLHF. The J gene is TRBJ1-6, the V gene TRBV7-9, with D perhaps matching TRBD1 (5 bases). Germline-derived CDR1 and CDR2 are SEHNR and FQNEAQ (reference sequence). V was clipped by 3 bases and J by 14 bases, with 8 bases between them. CDR3 size: 11 residues.